A selection of T cell receptor beta chains follows, all from one sample in a study of cytomegalovirus exposure and HLA in healthy donors. Sequencing used immunoSEQ multiplex PCR; TCRdb keeps in-frame clones, though not all of them. Among approximately 120,000 clones listed, around 81% were seen once. Sequences were obtained from PBMCs. Every receptor here comes from a woman under 40 in good health and CMV-seronegative. Each CDR3 is given with its conserved first and last residue. D genes are given only for firm matches. Rows give clone size only sometimes, using once, few, many, or a class for an expanded clone.

TRBJ2-3,TRBV7-9,-,-,TGTGCCAGCAGCTCGGCCCTAGCGTCTAGCACAGATACGCAGTATTTT,CASSSALASSTDTQYF
TRBJ2-1,TRBV9,once,-,TGTGCCAGCAGCGTAGGGACTACCAATGAGCAGTTCTTC,CASSVGTTNEQFF
TRBJ2-1,TRBV14,-,TRBD2,TGTGCCACCTCGGTTGGGACTAGCGCTCAGTTCTTC,CATSVGTSAQFF
TRBJ2-5,TRBV30,-,TRBD2,TGTGCCTGGAGCTTTCTAGCGGGGATCCAAGAGACCCAGTACTTC,CAWSFLAGIQETQYF
TRBJ2-5,TRBV4-2,once,TRBD2,TGTGCCAGCAGCCAAGGGGTCGGGAGGGCCGCAGAGACCCAGTACTTC,CASSQGVGRAAETQYF
TRBJ2-7,TRBV10-3,-,TRBD2,TGTGCCATCAGTCTAGCGGGAGAGTCCTACGAGCAGTACTTC,CAISLAGESYEQYF
TRBJ2-7,TRBV28,-,-,-,CASTSGDGGEQYF
TRBJ2-2,TRBV12-5,-,TRBD2,TGTGCTAGTGGTTTGCGACTGTGGACGGGAGGCCCCGGGGAGCTGTTTTTT,CASGLRLWTGGPGELFF
TRBJ1-1,TRBV19,-,TRBD1,TGTGCCAGTAGTATGGGACAGGGGACGGACGAAGCTTTCTTT,CASSMGQGTDEAFF
TRBJ2-1,TRBV7-3,-,TRBD2,TGTGCCAGCAGCTTAACCGTGGGACTAGCGGGAGACGCTGAGCAGTTCTTC,CASSLTVGLAGDAEQFF
TRBJ2-1,TRBV30,-,TRBD2,TGTGCCTGGAAGGTCGAGGACTATCCCGGGAGGGGCTACAATGAGCAGTTCTTC,CAWKVEDYPGRGYNEQFF
TRBJ2-1,TRBV5-6,-,-,TGTGCCAGCAGCTCACTACTTCCCCCCTACAATGAGCAGTTCTTC,CASSSLLPPYNEQFF
TRBJ2-7,TRBV15,-,TRBD2,TGTGCCACCAGCAGGCGGCTAGCGGGGTCTGGAGAGCAGTACTTC,CATSRRLAGSGEQYF
TRBJ1-2,TRBV10-1,once,-,TGCGCCAGCATAAGTGCCGGGAACTATGGCTACACCTTC,CASISAGNYGYTF
TRBJ1-4,TRBV29-1,-,TRBD1,TGCAGCGTTGTCGGACAGGGAAATGAAAAACTGTTTTTT,CSVVGQGNEKLFF
TRBJ2-7,TRBV11-2,-,TRBD2,TGTGCCAGCAGCTTCGGGCGGGAGAACGGCGAGCAGTACTTC,CASSFGRENGEQYF
TRBJ2-2,TRBV4-1,few,TRBD2,TGCGCCAGCAGCCAAGATTTCAGTCTAGCGGACACCGGGGAGCTGTTTTTT,CASSQDFSLADTGELFF
TRBJ1-4,TRBV7-2,-,TRBD1,TGTGCCAGCAGCTGGTCAGGGGGCAGATCGACTAATGAAAAACTGTTTTTT,CASSWSGGRSTNEKLFF
TRBJ1-5,TRBV5-1,-,TRBD1,TGCGCCAGCAGCTCCGCAGGGGGAGGCAATCAGCCCCAGCATTTT,CASSSAGGGNQPQHF
TRBJ2-7,TRBV7-2,-,-,TGTGCCAGCAGCCCGGCGCGACTGGCTTACGAGCAGTACTTC,CASSPARLAYEQYF
TRBJ1-2,TRBV19,-,TRBD1,TGTGCCAGTAGTTATCGCGCTCGTGGACAGGGGGCTGATGGCTACACCTTC,CASSYRARGQGADGYTF
TRBJ2-7,TRBV2,-,-,TGTGCCAGCAGTGAATCAGGGTATGGCTACGAGCAGTACTTC,CASSESGYGYEQYF
TRBJ2-2,TRBV5-1,-,-,TGCGCCAGCAGCTCTTCCTTACAGGATAAGGGCACCGGGGAGCTGTTTTTT,CASSSSLQDKGTGELFF
TRBJ2-1,TRBV7-2,-,TRBD1,TGTGCCAGCAGCTCCCGACCTAGGGGGCAACGGGGCAATGAGCAGTTCTTC,CASSSRPRGQRGNEQFF
TRBJ2-7,TRBV11-2,-,-,TGTGCCAGCAGCTTCCCCTCTAGAGAGCAGTACTTC,CASSFPSREQYF
TRBJ2-1,TRBV5-4,few,-,TGTGCCACCAGACTCAGCGGCTCCTACAATGAGCAGTTCTTC,CATRLSGSYNEQFF